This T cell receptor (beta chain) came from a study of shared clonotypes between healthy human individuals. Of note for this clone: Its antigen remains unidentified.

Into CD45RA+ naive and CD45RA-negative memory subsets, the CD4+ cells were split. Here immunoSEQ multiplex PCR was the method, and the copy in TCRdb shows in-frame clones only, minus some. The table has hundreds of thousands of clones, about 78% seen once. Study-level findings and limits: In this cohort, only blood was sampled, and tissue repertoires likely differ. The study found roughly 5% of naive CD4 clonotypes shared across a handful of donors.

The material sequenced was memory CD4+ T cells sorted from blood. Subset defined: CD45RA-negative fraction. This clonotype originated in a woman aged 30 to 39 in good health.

CDR3 DNA: TGTGCCAGCAGCCGAGCGATAGCGGGAGGTTACAATGAGCAGTTCTTC. Amino acid sequence: CASSRAIAGGYNEQFF. This chain joins TRBV28 and TRBJ2-1; 10 nucleotides align to TRBD2. Germline CDR1 MDHEN, CDR2 SYDVKM. The V gene end was trimmed by 6 bases and the J gene end by 4 bases; junction bases not matched to a gene: 9. This CDR3 has 16 amino acids.